This T cell receptor (beta chain) was obtained from a study of response to subunit inactivated influenza vaccine. The study's findings and limits: Each seasonal flu vaccination may recruit only limited new T cells, authors suggested.

TCRdb re-derived calls from the RT-PCR reads in MiXCR, one entry per CDR3 protein. The sample carries approximately 500,000 distinct CDR3 sequences, roughly 13% recorded once. This CDR3 contains 15 residues. Germline V CDR1 and CDR2: MNHEY, SVGAGI. The V end lost 4 bases, the J end lost 0 bases, and 11 bases lay between the germline ends. Regarding this clonotype: The antigen remains undetermined.

This TCR was recovered from a man aged 45-65 years who received an inactivated influenza vaccine. The chain combines TRBV6-5 with TRBJ2-3, with D unclear. The sample was PBMCs from blood, taken roughly 47 days after vaccination. The CDR3 reads CASSSKGRSTDTQYF. The CDR3 coding sequence is TGTGCCAGCAGTTCTAAAGGACGGAGCACAGATACGCAGTATTTT.